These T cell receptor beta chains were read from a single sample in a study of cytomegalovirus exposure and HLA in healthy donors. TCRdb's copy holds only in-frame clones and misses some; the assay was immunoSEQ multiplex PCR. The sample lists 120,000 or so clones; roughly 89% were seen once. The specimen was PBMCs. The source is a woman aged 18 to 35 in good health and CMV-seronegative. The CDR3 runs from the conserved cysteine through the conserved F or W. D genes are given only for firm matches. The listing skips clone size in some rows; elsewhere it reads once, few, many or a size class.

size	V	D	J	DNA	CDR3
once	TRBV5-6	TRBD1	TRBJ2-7	TGTGCCAGCAGCTTGGGGGACAGGGGGTTATCCGAGCAGTACTTC	CASSLGDRGLSEQYF
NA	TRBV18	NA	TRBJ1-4	TGTGCCAGCTCACCAACCACAAACAATAATGAAAAACTGTTTTTT	CASSPTTNNNEKLFF
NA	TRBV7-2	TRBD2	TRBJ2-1	TGTGCCAGCGAGGGACTAGACTATTACAATGAGCAGTTCTTC	CASEGLDYYNEQFF
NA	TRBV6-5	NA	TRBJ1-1	TGTGCCAGCAGTCCGTCCAGGGGATATGTCACTGAAGCTTTCTTT	CASSPSRGYVTEAFF
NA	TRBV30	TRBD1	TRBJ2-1	TGTGCCTGGAACAGGGGACAGGCCGTCTACAATGAGCAGTTCTTC	CAWNRGQAVYNEQFF
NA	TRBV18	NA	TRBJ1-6	TGTGCCAGCTCCCTGGGGGCCGATAATTCACCCCTCCACTTT	CASSLGADNSPLHF
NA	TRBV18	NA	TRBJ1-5	TGTGCCAGCTCTAGAACGGGGGGGAAAAATCAGCCCCAGCATTTT	CASSRTGGKNQPQHF
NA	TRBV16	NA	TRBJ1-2	TGTGCCAGCAGCCAATCGCGGGTACCGTATGGCTACACCTTC	CASSQSRVPYGYTF
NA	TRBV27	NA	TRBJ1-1	TGTGCCAGCAGTGGCCCGGGGAGCAGAGGAACTGAAGCTTTCTTT	CASSGPGSRGTEAFF
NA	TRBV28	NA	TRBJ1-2	TGTGCCAGCAGTTTCGGAGACAGATATGGCTACACCTTC	CASSFGDRYGYTF
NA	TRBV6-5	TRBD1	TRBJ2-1	TGTGCCAGCAGTTTAGAGGGACAGGGGATTTACAATGAGCAGTTCTTC	CASSLEGQGIYNEQFF
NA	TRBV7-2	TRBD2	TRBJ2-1	TGTGCCAGCAGCAAGGGACTAGCTTACAATGAGCAGTTCTTC	CASSKGLAYNEQFF
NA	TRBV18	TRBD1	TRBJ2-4	TGTGCCAGCTCACCTCCCTTCGGGACAGGGGGCCTCGCCAAAAACATTCAGTACTTC	CASSPPFGTGGLAKNIQYF
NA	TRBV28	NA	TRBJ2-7	TGTGCCAGCAGTTTAGCCAGACAGGGACTTGACGAGCAGTACTTC	CASSLARQGLDEQYF
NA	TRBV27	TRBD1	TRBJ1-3	TGTGCCAGCAGTTTGACCCAGGGGGGTGGAAACACCATATATTTT	CASSLTQGGGNTIYF
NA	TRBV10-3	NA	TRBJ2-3	TGTGCCATCAAGGCGGCCGGTGGCACAGATACGCAGTATTTT	CAIKAAGGTDTQYF
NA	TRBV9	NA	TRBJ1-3	TGTGCCAGCAGCGTAGATCTCTCTGGAAACACCATATATTTT	CASSVDLSGNTIYF
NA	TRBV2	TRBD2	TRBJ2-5	TGTGCCAGCAGTCCCCTAGCGGGGGTGGGAGAGACCCAGTACTTC	CASSPLAGVGETQYF
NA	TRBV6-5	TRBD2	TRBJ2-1	TGTGCCACCAATGGGGACTACAAGAATGAGCAGTTCTTC	CATNGDYKNEQFF
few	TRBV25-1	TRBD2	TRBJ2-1	TGTGCCAGCAGGGACCCTGGCGGGGGGGCCCTCTTC	CASRDPGGGALF
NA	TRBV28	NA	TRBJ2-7	TGTGCCAGCAGTGCCGGCGTTGGAGCGTTCTCCTACGAGCAGTACTTC	CASSAGVGAFSYEQYF
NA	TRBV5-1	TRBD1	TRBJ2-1	TGCGCCAGCAGCTTGTTCACAGGGGGCTTATACAATGAGCAGTTCTTC	CASSLFTGGLYNEQFF
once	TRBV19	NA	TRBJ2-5	TGTGCCAGTAGTATAGATTCGGTTGAGGAGACCCAGTACTTC	CASSIDSVEETQYF
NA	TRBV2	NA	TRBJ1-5	TGTGCCAGCACTCTGGAGGACTCAAATCAGCCCCAGCATTTT	CASTLEDSNQPQHF
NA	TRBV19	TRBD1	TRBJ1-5	TGTGCCTGTTCCGGGACAGGGGGCAATCAGCCCCAGCATTTT	CACSGTGGNQPQHF
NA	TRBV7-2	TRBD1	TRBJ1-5	TGTGCCAGCAGCCGGGACAGGGCCAGCAATCAGCCCCAGCATTTT	CASSRDRASNQPQHF
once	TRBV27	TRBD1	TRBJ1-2	TGTGCCAGCAGCGACAGGGTGTCCGGCTACACCTTC	CASSDRVSGYTF
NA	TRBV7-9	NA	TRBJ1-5	TGTGCCAGCAGCTTTAACCTAGGGGGCAATCAGCCCCAGCATTTT	CASSFNLGGNQPQHF
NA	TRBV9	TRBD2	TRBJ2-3	TGTGCCAGCAGCGTAGGGGGACTAGCCGCAGATACGCAGTATTTT	CASSVGGLAADTQYF
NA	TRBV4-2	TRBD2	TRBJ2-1	TGTGCCAGTCAGCCATTGACTAGCGGGAGCAATGAGCAGTTCTTC	CASQPLTSGSNEQFF
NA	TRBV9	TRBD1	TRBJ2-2	TGTGCCAGCAGCGAGGGACAGGGTATGACCGGGGAGCTGTTTTTT	CASSEGQGMTGELFF
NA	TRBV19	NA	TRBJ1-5	TGTGCCAGTAGTGTCCCCGAGGGCTACAATCAGCCCCAGCATTTT	CASSVPEGYNQPQHF
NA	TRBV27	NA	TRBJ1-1	TGTGCCAGCAGTTCCCTCGGTGAAGCTTTCTTT	CASSSLGEAFF
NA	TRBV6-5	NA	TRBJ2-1	TGTGCCAGCAGTTACTCGCTAACAGGGGGGGCGTTCTTC	CASSYSLTGGAFF
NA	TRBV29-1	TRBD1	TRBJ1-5	TGCAGCGTTGCCGTGACAGGGAGTAACAATCAGCCCCAGCATTTT	CSVAVTGSNNQPQHF
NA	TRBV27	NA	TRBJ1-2	TGTGCCAGCAGTCCTTCAACGGCTAACTATGGCTACACCTTC	CASSPSTANYGYTF
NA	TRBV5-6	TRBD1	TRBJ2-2	TGTGCCAGCAGCTTGGTACAGGGGGACACCGGGGAGCTGTTTTTT	CASSLVQGDTGELFF
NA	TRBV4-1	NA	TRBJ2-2	TGCGCCAGCAGCCAAGAGGGGGCGGCCGGGGAGCTGTTTTTT	CASSQEGAAGELFF
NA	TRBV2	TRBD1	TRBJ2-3	TGTGCCAGCAGTAAGGACAGGGGCACAGATACGCAGTATTTT	CASSKDRGTDTQYF
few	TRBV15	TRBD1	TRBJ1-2	TGTGCCACCGGGGACAGGGGCGGCTACACCTTC	CATGDRGGYTF
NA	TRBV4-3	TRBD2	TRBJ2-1	TGCGCCAGCAGCCAAGAGGCAGCGGGAGTGGGTGAGCAGTTCTTC	CASSQEAAGVGEQFF
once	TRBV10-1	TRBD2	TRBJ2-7	TGCGCCAGCAGTGAGCACGGCGGGAGATCCTACGAGCAGTACTTC	CASSEHGGRSYEQYF
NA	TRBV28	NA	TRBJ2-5	TGTGCCAGCAGTTTACTCAAAACTCCTGCCACTTCAGAGACCCAGTACTTC	CASSLLKTPATSETQYF
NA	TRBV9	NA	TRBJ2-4	TGTGCCAGCAGCGTAGGGGGAGCTTCGGCCAAAAACATTCAGTACTTC	CASSVGGASAKNIQYF
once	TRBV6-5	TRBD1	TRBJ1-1	TGTGCCAGCAGTTCCCCTACAGGGGCGAACACTGAAGCTTTCTTT	CASSSPTGANTEAFF
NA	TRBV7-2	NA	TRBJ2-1	TGTGCCAGCAGCCCACTAGCTAGTAATGAGCAGTTCTTC	CASSPLASNEQFF
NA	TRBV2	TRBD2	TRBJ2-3	TGTGCCACCTCAAGCGGGACCCACACAGATACGCAGTATTTT	CATSSGTHTDTQYF
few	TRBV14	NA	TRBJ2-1	TGTGCCAGCAGCCGCCGCGGAGGTGAGCAGTTCTTC	CASSRRGGEQFF
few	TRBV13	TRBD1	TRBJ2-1	TGTGCCAGCAGCTTCAGGGACAGGGGGCGACCCCTAAGCGATGAGCAGTTCTTC	CASSFRDRGRPLSDEQFF
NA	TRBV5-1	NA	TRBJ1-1	TGCGCCAGCAGCCAACGGACAGCTTTGAACACTGAAGCTTTCTTT	CASSQRTALNTEAFF
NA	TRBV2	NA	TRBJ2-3	TGTGCCAGCAGAGACAGGTTCCACACAGATACGCAGTATTTT	CASRDRFHTDTQYF
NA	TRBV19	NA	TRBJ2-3	TGTGCCAGTAGTATTGCCGGGTCAGATACGCAGTATTTT	CASSIAGSDTQYF
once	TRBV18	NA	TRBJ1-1	TGTGCCAGCTCACCATTGATGGAGGACACTGAAGCTTTCTTT	CASSPLMEDTEAFF